This T cell receptor beta chain was observed in a study of T-cell memory formation after mild COVID-19. Overall study: Largely donor-specific TCR clusters were found.

Turning to this clonotype: What it binds is not known.

Study-level findings and limits: Clones contracting across day 15 to 85 had a balanced CD4/CD8 profile; later expanding clones leaned CD4+. Pre-infection memory carried some responding clones, suggesting that cross-reactive memory joined.

The ends were cut back, 1 base at V and 8 bases at J, with 14 bases in the middle. The CDR3 has 14 residues. One entry per CDR3 protein results from TCRdb running MiXCR on the 5' RACE reads. The sample records over 150,000 distinct CDR3 sequences, about a fifth being singletons. The rearrangement uses TRBV12-3 or TRBV12-4 and TRBJ1-1; D gene uncertain. The sequenced sample consisted of PBMCs or a T cell subset sorted from them (not recorded which). The TCR originated in an adult woman who had mild COVID-19 (a few samples of this study predate the infection). Cell type and time point are not known. The CDR3 reads CASSLVEQEREAFF. The CDR3 DNA reads as TGTGCCAGCAGTTTAGTAGAGCAGGAGAGGGAAGCTTTCTTT.